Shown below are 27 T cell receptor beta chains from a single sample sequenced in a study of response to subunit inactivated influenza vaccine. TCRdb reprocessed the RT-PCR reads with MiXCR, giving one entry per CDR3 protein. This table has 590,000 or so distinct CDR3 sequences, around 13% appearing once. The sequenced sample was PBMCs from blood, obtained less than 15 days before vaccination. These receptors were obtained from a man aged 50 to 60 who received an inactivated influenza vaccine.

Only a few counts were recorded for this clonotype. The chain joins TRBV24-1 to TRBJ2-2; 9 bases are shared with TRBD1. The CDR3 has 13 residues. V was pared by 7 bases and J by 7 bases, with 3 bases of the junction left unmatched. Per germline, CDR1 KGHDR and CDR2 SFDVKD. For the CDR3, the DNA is TGTGCCACCAGGGGACAGGGCAGCGGGGAGCTGTTTTTT. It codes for CATRGQGSGELFF.

The DNA of the CDR3 is TGTGCCAGCAGCAGCCTTGCGGGGGCCTTCCCCAATGAGCAGTTCTTC. It is translated as CASSSLAGAFPNEQFF. V gene TRBV11-2 combines with J gene TRBJ2-1; a weak D match, TRBD2 (7 bases). CDR1 is SGHAT, CDR2 FQNNGV, per germline. Trimming left V 5 bases short and J 6 bases short, with 20 bases between. The CDR3 length is 16 residues.

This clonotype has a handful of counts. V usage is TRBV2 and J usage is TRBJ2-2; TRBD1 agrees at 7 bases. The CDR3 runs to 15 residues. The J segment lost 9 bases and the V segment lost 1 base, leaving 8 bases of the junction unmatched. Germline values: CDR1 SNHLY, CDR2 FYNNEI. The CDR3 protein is CASSEEGAIKRELFF. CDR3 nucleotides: TGTGCCAGCAGTGAAGAGGGGGCTATCAAAAGGGAGCTGTTTTTT. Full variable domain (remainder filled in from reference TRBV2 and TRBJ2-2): EPEVTQTPSHQVTQMGQEVILRCVPISNHLYFYWYRQILGQKVEFLVSFYNNEISEKSEIFDDQFSVERPDGSNFTLKIRSTKLEDSAMYFCASSEEGAIKRELFFGEGSRLTVL.

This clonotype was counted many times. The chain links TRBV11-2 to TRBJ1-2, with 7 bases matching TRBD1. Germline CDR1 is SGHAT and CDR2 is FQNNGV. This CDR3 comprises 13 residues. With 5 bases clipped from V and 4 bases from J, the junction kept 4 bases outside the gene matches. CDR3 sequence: CASSQDRSYGYTF. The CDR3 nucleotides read TGTGCCAGCAGCCAGGACAGGTCCTATGGCTACACCTTC. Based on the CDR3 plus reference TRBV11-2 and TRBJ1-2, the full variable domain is EAGVAQSPRYKIIEKRQSVAFWCNPISGHATLYWYQQILGQGPKLLIQFQNNGVVDDSQLPKDRFSAERLKGVDSTLKIQPAKLEDSAVYLCASSQDRSYGYTFGSGTRLTVV.

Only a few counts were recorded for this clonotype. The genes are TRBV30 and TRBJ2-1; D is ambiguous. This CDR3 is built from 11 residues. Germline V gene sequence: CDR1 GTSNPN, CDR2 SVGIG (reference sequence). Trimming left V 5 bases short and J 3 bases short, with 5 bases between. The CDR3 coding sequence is TGTGCCTGGGACAACTACAATGAGCAGTTCTTC. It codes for CAWDNYNEQFF.

CDR3 coding DNA: TGTGCCAGCAGTCATACCGACAGGGCGGCTAGCAATCAGCCCCAGCATTTT. This translates into CASSHTDRAASNQPQHF. The gene calls are TRBV6-2 or TRBV6-3 and TRBJ1-5; 7 bases map to TRBD1. The germline V gene has CDR1 MNHEY and CDR2 SVGEGT. Losses at the gene ends were 5 bases for V and 0 bases for J; bases not matched to a gene: 10. The CDR3 extends over 17 amino acids.

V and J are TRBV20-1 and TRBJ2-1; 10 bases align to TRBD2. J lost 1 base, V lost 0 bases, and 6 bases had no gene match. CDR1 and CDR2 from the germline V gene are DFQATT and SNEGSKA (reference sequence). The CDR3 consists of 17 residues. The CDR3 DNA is TGCAGTGCTAGAGATAGGAGCGGGAGGGCTTCCTACAATGAGCAGTTCTTC. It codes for CSARDRSGRASYNEQFF.

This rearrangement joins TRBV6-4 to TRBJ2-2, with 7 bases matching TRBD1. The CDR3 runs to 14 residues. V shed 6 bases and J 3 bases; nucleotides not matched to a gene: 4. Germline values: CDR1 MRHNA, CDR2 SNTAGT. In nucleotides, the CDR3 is TGTGCCAGCAGAGGACAGGCCCACACCGGGGAGCTGTTTTTT. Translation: CASRGQAHTGELFF.

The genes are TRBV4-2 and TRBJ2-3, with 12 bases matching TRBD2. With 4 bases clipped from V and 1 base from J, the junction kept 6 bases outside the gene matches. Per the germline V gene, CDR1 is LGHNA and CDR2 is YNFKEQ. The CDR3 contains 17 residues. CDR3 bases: TGTGCCAGCAGCCTGCAATGGACTAGCGGGGGCACAGATACGCAGTATTTT. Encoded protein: CASSLQWTSGGTDTQYF.

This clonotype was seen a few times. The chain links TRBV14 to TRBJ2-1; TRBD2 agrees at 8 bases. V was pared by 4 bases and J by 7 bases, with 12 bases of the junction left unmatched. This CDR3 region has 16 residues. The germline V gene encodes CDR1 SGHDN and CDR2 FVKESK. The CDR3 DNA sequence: TGTGCCAGCAGCCGCCCCGGGGGGGCCACGGGGAATGAGCAGTTCTTC. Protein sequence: CASSRPGGATGNEQFF.

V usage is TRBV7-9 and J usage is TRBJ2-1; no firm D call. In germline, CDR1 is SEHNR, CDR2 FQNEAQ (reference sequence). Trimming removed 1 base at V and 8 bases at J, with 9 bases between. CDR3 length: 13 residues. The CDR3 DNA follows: TGTGCCAGCAGCTTAGATCTGGCGGATGAGCAGTTCTTC. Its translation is CASSLDLADEQFF.

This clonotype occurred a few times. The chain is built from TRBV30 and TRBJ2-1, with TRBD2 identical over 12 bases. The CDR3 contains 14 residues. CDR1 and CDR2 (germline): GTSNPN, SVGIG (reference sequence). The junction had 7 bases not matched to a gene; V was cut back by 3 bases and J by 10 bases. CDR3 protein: CAWSLAGGPREQFF. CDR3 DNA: TGTGCCTGGAGCCTAGCGGGGGGGCCACGAGAGCAGTTCTTC.

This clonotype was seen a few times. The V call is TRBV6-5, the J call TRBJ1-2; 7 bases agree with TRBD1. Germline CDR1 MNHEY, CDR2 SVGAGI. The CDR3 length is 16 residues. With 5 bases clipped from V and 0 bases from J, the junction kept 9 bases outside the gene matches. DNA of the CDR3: TGTGCCAGCAGTCACGCCCGGGACAGCACTAACTATGGCTACACCTTC. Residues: CASSHARDSTNYGYTF.

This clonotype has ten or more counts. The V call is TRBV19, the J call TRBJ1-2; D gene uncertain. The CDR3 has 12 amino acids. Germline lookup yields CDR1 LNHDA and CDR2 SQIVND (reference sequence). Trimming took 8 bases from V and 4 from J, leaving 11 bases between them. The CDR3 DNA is TGTGCCAGTTATGCAGTCTCCTATGGCTACACCTTC. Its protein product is CASYAVSYGYTF.

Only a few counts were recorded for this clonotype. The CDR3 nucleotides read TGTGCCAGCAGTTCGCCGGGGTGGGGTACCTACGAGCAGTACTTC. It codes for CASSSPGWGTYEQYF. V usage is TRBV6-5 and J usage is TRBJ2-7; tentative D call: TRBD2 (5 bases). Trimming removed 4 bases from V and 2 bases from J, with 15 bases in between. The CDR3 is 15 residues long. Germline CDR1 is MNHEY and CDR2 is SVGAGI.

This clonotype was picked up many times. CDR3 protein: CASSPVTRNTGELFF. CDR3 nucleotides: TGTGCCAGCAGCCCGGTTACTAGAAACACCGGGGAGCTGTTTTTT. V usage is TRBV4-2 and J usage is TRBJ2-2; a possible D gene is TRBD2 (5 bases). Trimming cost V 4 bases and J 2 bases, with 11 bases left between them. The CDR3 sequence is 15 residues long. CDR1 and CDR2 from the germline V gene are LGHNA and YNFKEQ.

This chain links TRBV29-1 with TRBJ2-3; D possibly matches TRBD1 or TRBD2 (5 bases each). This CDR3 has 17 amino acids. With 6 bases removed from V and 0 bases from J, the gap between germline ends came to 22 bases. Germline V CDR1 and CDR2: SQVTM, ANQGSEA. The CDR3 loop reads CSVLSLVGERSTDTQYF. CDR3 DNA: TGCAGCGTCTTGTCCCTTGTAGGGGAGAGGAGCACAGATACGCAGTATTTT.

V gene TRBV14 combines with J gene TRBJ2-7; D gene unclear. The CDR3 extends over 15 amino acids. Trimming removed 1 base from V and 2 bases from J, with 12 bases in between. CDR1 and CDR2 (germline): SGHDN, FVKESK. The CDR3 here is CASSQASGIPYEQYF. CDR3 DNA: TGTGCCAGCAGCCAAGCTTCTGGGATACCCTACGAGCAGTACTTC.

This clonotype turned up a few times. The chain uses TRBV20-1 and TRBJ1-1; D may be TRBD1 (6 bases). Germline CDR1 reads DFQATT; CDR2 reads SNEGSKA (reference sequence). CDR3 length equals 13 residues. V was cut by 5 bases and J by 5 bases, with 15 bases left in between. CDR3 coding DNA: TGCAGTGCTGACACAGGGAGGGGAACTGAAGCTTTCTTT. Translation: CSADTGRGTEAFF.

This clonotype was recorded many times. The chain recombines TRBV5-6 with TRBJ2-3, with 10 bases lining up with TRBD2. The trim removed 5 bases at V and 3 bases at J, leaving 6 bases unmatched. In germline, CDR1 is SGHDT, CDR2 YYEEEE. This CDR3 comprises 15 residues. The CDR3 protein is CASRLAGGLTDTQYF. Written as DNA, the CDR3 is TGTGCCAGCAGGTTAGCGGGGGGCCTAACAGATACGCAGTATTTT.

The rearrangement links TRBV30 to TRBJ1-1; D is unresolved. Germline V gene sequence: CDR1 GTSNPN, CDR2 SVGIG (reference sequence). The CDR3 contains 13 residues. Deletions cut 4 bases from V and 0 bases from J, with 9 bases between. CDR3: CAWTRTVNTEAFF. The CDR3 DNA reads TGTGCCTGGACCCGGACGGTGAACACTGAAGCTTTCTTT.

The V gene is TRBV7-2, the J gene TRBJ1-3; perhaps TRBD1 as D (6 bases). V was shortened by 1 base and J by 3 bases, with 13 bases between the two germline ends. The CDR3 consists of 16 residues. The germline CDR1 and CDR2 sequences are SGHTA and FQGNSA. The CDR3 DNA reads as TGTGCCAGCAGCTTAGTCAACAGGGTGGGTGGAAACACCATATATTTT. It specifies CASSLVNRVGGNTIYF.

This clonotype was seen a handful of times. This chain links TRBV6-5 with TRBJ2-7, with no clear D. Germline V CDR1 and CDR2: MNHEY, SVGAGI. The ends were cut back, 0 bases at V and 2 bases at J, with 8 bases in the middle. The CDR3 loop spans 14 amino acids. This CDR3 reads CASSYSSSAYEQYF. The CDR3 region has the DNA TGTGCCAGCAGTTACTCGAGCAGTGCCTACGAGCAGTACTTC.

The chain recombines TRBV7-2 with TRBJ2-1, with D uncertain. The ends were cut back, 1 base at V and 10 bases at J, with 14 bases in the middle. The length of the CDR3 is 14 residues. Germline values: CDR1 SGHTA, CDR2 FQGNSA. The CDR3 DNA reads TGTGCCAGCAGCTTAGGCGTTACTCTAGGGGAGCAGTTCTTC. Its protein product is CASSLGVTLGEQFF.

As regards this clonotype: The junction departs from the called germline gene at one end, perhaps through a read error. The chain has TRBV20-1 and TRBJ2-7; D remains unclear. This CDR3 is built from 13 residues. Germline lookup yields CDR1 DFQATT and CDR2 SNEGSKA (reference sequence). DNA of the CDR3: TGCAGTCCTAGAGGACCCGTTGCTAACGAGCAGTACTTC. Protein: CSPRGPVANEQYF.

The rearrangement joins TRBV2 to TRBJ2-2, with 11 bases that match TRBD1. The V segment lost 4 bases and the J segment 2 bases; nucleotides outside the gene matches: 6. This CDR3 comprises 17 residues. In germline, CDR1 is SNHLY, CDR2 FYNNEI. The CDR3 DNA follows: TGTGCCAGCAGTGGAGGACAGGGGGCCATAAACACCGGGGAGCTGTTTTTT. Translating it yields CASSGGQGAINTGELFF.

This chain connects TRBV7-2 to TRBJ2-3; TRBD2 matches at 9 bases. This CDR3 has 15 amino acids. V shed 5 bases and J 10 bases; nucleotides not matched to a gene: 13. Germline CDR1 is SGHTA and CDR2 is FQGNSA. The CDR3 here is CASSGSGGSSFAQYF. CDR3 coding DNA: TGTGCCAGCAGCGGCAGCGGGGGGAGTTCATTCGCGCAGTATTTT.